This TCR beta chain was sequenced for a study of control samples from healthy donors and cancer patients. With respect to this clone: The junction shows a germline mismatch at one end, possibly a read error.

The table came from immunoSEQ multiplex PCR; TCRdb's copy has only in-frame clones and leaves some out. The sample contains about 120,000 clones, about 92% of which appear only once. The germline CDR1 and CDR2 sequences are MDHEN and SYDVKM. The CDR3 is 14 residues long. This clonotype originated in a man between 50 and 59 years old with head and neck cancer. V gene TRBV28 combines with J gene TRBJ1-1; 7 bases fit TRBD1. The sample was PBMCs. For the CDR3, the DNA is TGTGCCAGCAGAGGGGACAGCCCGAACCCTGAAGCTTTCTTT. Translated, it gives CASRGDSPNPEAFF.